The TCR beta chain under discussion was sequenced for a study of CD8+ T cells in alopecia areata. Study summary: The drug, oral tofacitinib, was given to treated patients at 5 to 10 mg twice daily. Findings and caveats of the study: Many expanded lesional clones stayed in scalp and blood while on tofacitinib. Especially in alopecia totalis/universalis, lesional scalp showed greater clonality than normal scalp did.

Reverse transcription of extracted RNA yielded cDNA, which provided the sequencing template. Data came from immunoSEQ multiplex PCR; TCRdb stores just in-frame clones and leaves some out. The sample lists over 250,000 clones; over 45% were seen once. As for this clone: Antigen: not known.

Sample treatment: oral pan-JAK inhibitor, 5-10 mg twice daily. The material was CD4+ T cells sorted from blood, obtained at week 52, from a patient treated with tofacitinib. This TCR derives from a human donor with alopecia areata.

CDR3 sequence (DNA): TGTGCCAGCTCACCACAGGCTCGCCAAGAGACCCAGTACTTC. This translates into CASSPQARQETQYF. The chain employs TRBV18 and TRBJ2-5; D is ambiguous. Looked up from germline, CDR1 is KGHSH and CDR2 is LQKENI. The CDR3 sequence is 14 residues long. Trimming shortened V by 1 base and J by 1 base, and 7 bases separated the two germline ends. The whole variable domain, remainder taken from reference TRBV18 and TRBJ2-5, is NAGVMQNPRHLVRRRGQEARLRCSPMKGHSHVYWYRQLPEEGLKFMVYLQKENIIDESGMPKERFSAEFPKEGPSILRIQQVVRGDSAAYFCASSPQARQETQYFGPGTRLLVL.